These T cell receptor beta chains were read from a single sample in a study of T cells after yellow fever vaccination. TCRdb reprocessed the 5' RACE reads via MiXCR and lists one record per CDR3 protein. The repertoire holds over 150,000 distinct CDR3 sequences, with 6% to 7.5% as singletons. The starting material was CD4+ T cells sorted from PBMCs, obtained about 5 days after the first yellow fever vaccination. The receptor source for this set is a man between 18 and 29 years old who received the YFV17D yellow fever vaccine. Both conserved end residues are part of each CDR3. A D gene is named only where the DNA matches it firmly. Only some rows state a clone size, as once, few, many or a class for expanded clones.

many	TRBV4-3	NA	TRBJ1-6	TGCGCCAGCAGCCAAGAGGCGGCAGGAACAAATTCACCCCTCCACTTT	CASSQEAAGTNSPLHF
NA	TRBV12-3/TRBV12-4	NA	TRBJ1-6	TGTGCCAGCAGTTTAAGGGGGGGCAATTCACCCCTCCACTTT	CASSLRGGNSPLHF
NA	TRBV18	NA	TRBJ1-4	TGTGCCAGCTCTCTGGGACCGGCAATCGGGGGGACTAATGAAAAACTGTTTTTT	CASSLGPAIGGTNEKLFF
many	TRBV18	NA	TRBJ2-2	TGTGCCAGCTCTCCACTGAACACCGGGGAGCTGTTTTTT	CASSPLNTGELFF
few	TRBV11-2	TRBD2	TRBJ2-2	TGTGCCAGCAGCCCGTGGGGGAGCGGGGGAGCGAACACCGGGGAGCTGTTTTTT	CASSPWGSGGANTGELFF
many	TRBV10-3	TRBD2	TRBJ2-5	TGTGCCATCAGTAGACCCGGGACTAGAGAGACCCAGTACTTC	CAISRPGTRETQYF
many	TRBV4-1	TRBD1	TRBJ2-3	TGCGCCAGCAGCCAGGGACAGGGCGATACGCAGTATTTT	CASSQGQGDTQYF
NA	TRBV5-1	TRBD1	TRBJ1-3	TGCGCCAGCAGCGTACAGGGGACGGACGGAAACACCATATATTTT	CASSVQGTDGNTIYF
NA	TRBV7-3	NA	TRBJ2-1	TGTGCCAGCAGCTATAACAGCAATGAGCAGTTCTTC	CASSYNSNEQFF
few	TRBV20-1	NA	TRBJ1-2	TGCAGTGCTAGAGATACGGGAACTAACTATGGCTACACCTTC	CSARDTGTNYGYTF
many	TRBV7-2	TRBD1	TRBJ1-1	TGTGCCAGCACCATGAGGACAGGGAACACTGAAGCTTTCTTT	CASTMRTGNTEAFF
many	TRBV7-2	NA	TRBJ1-4	TGTGCCAGCAGCCAGGGTATGCGTTCTAATGAAAAACTGTTTTTT	CASSQGMRSNEKLFF